This T cell receptor beta chain originates from a study of blood T cell repertoires in COVID-19. Study background: Italy, Spain and the United States were the sources of the convalescent and acute COVID-19 samples.

Clones were read by immunoSEQ multiplex PCR, and TCRdb kept only the in-frame ones, dropping some. Altogether 150,000 to 200,000 clones are present, 70% to 80% being singletons, with the ten largest covering 5.5% to 7%. This CDR3 comprises 14 residues. V trimming: 4 bases; J trimming: 5 bases; junction bases outside the gene matches: 6. Looked up from germline, CDR1 is SGHRS and CDR2 is YFSETQ. This TCR derives from a woman between 40 and 55 years old with COVID-19, enrolled during active disease. The V call is TRBV5-1, the J call TRBJ1-5, with TRBD1 matching over 7 bases. Sequenced: peripheral blood. Written as DNA, the CDR3 is TGCGCCAGCAGCCTAACAGGGGAGGATCAGCCCCAGCATTTT. This translates into CASSLTGEDQPQHF.